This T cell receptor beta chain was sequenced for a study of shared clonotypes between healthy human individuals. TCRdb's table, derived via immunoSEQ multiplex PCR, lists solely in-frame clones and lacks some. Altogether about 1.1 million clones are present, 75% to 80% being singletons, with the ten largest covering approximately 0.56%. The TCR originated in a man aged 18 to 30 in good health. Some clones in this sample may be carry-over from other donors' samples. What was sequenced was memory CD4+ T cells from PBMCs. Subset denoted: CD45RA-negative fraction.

CDR3 sequence: CASQSGSSYNEQFF. The CDR3 nucleotides are TGTGCCAGCCAGAGCGGGAGCTCCTACAATGAGCAGTTCTTC. This rearrangement joins TRBV9 to TRBJ2-1; 8 bases fit TRBD2. J gave up 0 bases and V 7 bases, and 3 bases lay outside the gene matches. Germline V gives CDR1 SGDLS, CDR2 YYNGEE. The CDR3 length is 14 residues.